The 18 T cell receptor beta chains listed next were all sequenced from one sample in a study of response to subunit inactivated influenza vaccine. TCRdb recomputed calls from the RT-PCR reads with MiXCR, one row per CDR3 protein. The table has around 760,000 distinct CDR3 sequences, around 14% seen once. Specimen: PBMCs from blood, collected 14 days before vaccination. The receptors stem from a man aged 45 to 65 who received an inactivated influenza vaccine.

J is TRBJ2-1 and V is TRBV20-1; D is undetermined. There are 11 residues in the CDR3. The V end was cut by 3 bases, the J end by 10 bases, with 10 bases between. Per germline, CDR1 DFQATT and CDR2 SNEGSKA (reference sequence). The CDR3 protein is CSAREMEEQFF. The CDR3 bases are TGCAGTGCTAGGGAGATGGAGGAGCAGTTCTTC.

CDR3 sequence (DNA): TGTGCCAGCCCCCCGGACAGTCCCTCGGACACCGGGGAGCTGTTTTTT. Its translation: CASPPDSPSDTGELFF. The rearrangement links TRBV28 to TRBJ2-2; perhaps TRBD1 as D (6 bases). The V end lost 8 bases, the J end lost 3 bases, and 19 bases lay between the germline ends. Germline V gene data show CDR1 as MDHEN and CDR2 as SYDVKM. CDR3 length equals 16 residues.

This clonotype was counted at least ten times. The V call is TRBV3-1, the J call TRBJ2-3, with 10 nucleotides matching TRBD2. Germline CDR1 reads LGHDT; CDR2 reads YNNKEL (reference sequence). The V gene end was trimmed by 2 bases and the J gene end by 1 base; junction bases not matched to a gene: 0. The CDR3 covers 15 residues. CDR3 bases: TGTGCCAGCAGCCAACTAGCGGGGGGCACAGATACGCAGTATTTT. Translated: CASSQLAGGTDTQYF.

This clonotype was recorded a few times. The chain is built from TRBV5-6 and TRBJ1-2; a possible D gene is TRBD1 (5 bases). V was clipped by 4 bases and J by 7 bases, with 17 bases between them. The CDR3 totals 14 residues. Germline V lookup: CDR1 SGHDT, CDR2 YYEEEE. In DNA form, the CDR3 reads TGTGCCAGCAGCCCCCAGGCGGGGGTAGGTGGCTACACCTTC. The encoded protein is CASSPQAGVGGYTF. The variable domain in full, with the rest retrieved from reference TRBV5-6 and TRBJ1-2, is DAGVTQSPTHLIKTRGQQVTLRCSPKSGHDTVSWYQQALGQGPQFIFQYYEEEERQRGNFPDRFSGHQFPNYSSELNVNALLLGDSALYLCASSPQAGVGGYTFGSGTRLTVV.

V and J are TRBV5-1 and TRBJ2-2, with D unresolved. With 1 base removed from V and 0 bases from J, the gap between germline ends came to 7 bases. The germline CDR1 and CDR2 sequences are SGHRS and YFSETQ. The CDR3 runs to 15 residues. CDR3: CASSLTAANTGELFF. The CDR3 bases are TGCGCCAGCAGCTTGACAGCAGCGAACACCGGGGAGCTGTTTTTT.

This clonotype came up many times. V and J are TRBV5-1 and TRBJ1-2; 7 bases are a match to TRBD1. CDR1 SGHRS and CDR2 YFSETQ come from the germline V gene. After removal of 0 bases from V and 2 bases from J, the junction contained 1 base not matched to a gene. The CDR3 sequence is 14 residues long. The CDR3 bases are TGCGCCAGCAGCTTGGCGGGACAGAACTATGGCTACACCTTC. Amino acid sequence: CASSLAGQNYGYTF.

The chain couples TRBV18 to TRBJ2-7; D unclear. CDR1 KGHSH and CDR2 LQKENI come from the germline V gene. CDR3 size: 13 residues. Trimming removed 2 bases at V and 6 bases at J, with 11 bases between. The CDR3 protein is CASSPGYSGEQYF. For the CDR3, the DNA is TGTGCCAGCTCACCAGGCTATTCTGGCGAGCAGTACTTC.

The chain uses TRBV3-1 and TRBJ2-1; D not resolved. Germline CDR1 LGHDT, CDR2 YNNKEL (reference sequence). The CDR3 sequence is 11 residues long. Trimming removed 1 base at V and 10 bases at J, with 5 bases between. The CDR3 region is CASSQVREQFF. CDR3 nucleotide sequence: TGTGCCAGCAGCCAAGTTAGGGAGCAGTTCTTC.

The chain uses TRBV7-2 and TRBJ2-3; D may be TRBD2 (7 bases). The CDR3 is 15 amino acids. Germline V lookup: CDR1 SGHTA, CDR2 FQGNSA. Trimming left V 5 bases short and J 4 bases short, with 16 bases between. CDR3 in amino acids: CASSHVAGAADTQYF. The CDR3 bases are TGTGCCAGCAGCCATGTCGCGGGGGCAGCAGATACGCAGTATTTT.

This clonotype was detected many times. The chain carries TRBV7-9 and TRBJ2-5, with TRBD2 matching over 14 bases. Germline trimming cut 5 bases from V and 4 bases from J; bases unmatched to any gene: 9. CDR3 length: 17 residues. From germline, CDR1 is SEHNR and CDR2 FQNEAQ (reference sequence). CDR3 residues: CASSLSGTSGSRETQYF. CDR3 DNA: TGTGCCAGCAGCCTAAGTGGGACTAGCGGGAGTCGAGAGACCCAGTACTTC.

The chain links TRBV20-1 to TRBJ2-7, with TRBD2 matching over 12 bases. This CDR3 is built from 18 residues. Germline CDR1 DFQATT, CDR2 SNEGSKA (reference sequence). CDR3 DNA sequence: TGCTGTGGCCAGGCCCGGGACAAAAGGACTAGCGGGACCTACGAGCAGTACTTC. As protein: CCGQARDKRTSGTYEQYF.

Ten or more counts support this clonotype. The chain employs TRBV12-3 or TRBV12-4 and TRBJ2-1, with 7 bases fitting TRBD2. The CDR3 is 15 residues long. Losses at the gene ends were 10 bases for V and 7 bases for J; bases not matched to a gene: 16. The CDR3 coding sequence is TGTGCCACCAGACCAATAGCGGGCCTAGGAAATGAGCAGTTCTTC. It codes for CATRPIAGLGNEQFF.

This rearrangement joins TRBV6-5 to TRBJ2-5, with 9 positions matching TRBD1. The V segment lost 0 bases and the J segment 5 bases; nucleotides outside the gene matches: 4. Per the germline V gene, CDR1 is MNHEY and CDR2 is SVGAGI. The length of the CDR3 is 15 residues. CDR3 sequence reads: CASSYSTGGRETQYF. The CDR3 DNA follows: TGTGCCAGCAGTTACTCGACAGGGGGGAGGGAGACCCAGTACTTC.

The chain joins TRBV5-1 to TRBJ2-7; D may match TRBD1 or TRBD2 (6 bases each). Germline values: CDR1 SGHRS, CDR2 YFSETQ. Deletions cut 1 base from V and 2 bases from J, with 22 bases between. This CDR3 spans 18 amino acids. CDR3 nucleotides: TGCGCCAGCAGCTTGTTTCTCGGGGGCGGGACCGAGACCTACGAGCAGTACTTC. It codes for CASSLFLGGGTETYEQYF.

V gene TRBV11-2 combines with J gene TRBJ2-2, with D possibly TRBD1 on 6 matching bases. The CDR3 runs 16 residues. Germline V CDR1 and CDR2: SGHAT, FQNNGV. Trimming removed 5 bases from V and 1 base from J, with 14 bases in between. As DNA, the CDR3 is TGTGCCAGCAGCACGGGGCCGGGACAGAACACCGGGGAGCTGTTTTTT. Encoded protein: CASSTGPGQNTGELFF.

This clonotype appeared once. The rearrangement links TRBV11-2 to TRBJ2-3, with 16 nucleotides matching TRBD2. Germline V gives CDR1 SGHAT, CDR2 FQNNGV. CDR3 size: 18 residues. Losses at the gene ends were 2 bases for V and 7 bases for J; bases not matched to a gene: 9. The CDR3 reads CASSLLPGTSGRGNTQYF. The CDR3 nucleotides are TGTGCCAGCAGCTTATTGCCCGGGACTAGCGGGAGGGGGAATACGCAGTATTTT.

This clonotype has just a few counts. J is TRBJ1-1 and V is TRBV9; 9 nucleotides match TRBD1. The CDR3 runs to 16 residues. V was pared by 0 bases and J by 3 bases, with 6 bases of the junction left unmatched. Germline values: CDR1 SGDLS, CDR2 YYNGEE. CDR3 amino acids: CASSVAVDRGDTEAFF. In nucleotides, the CDR3 is TGTGCCAGCAGCGTAGCTGTAGACAGGGGGGACACTGAAGCTTTCTTT.

This clonotype has at least ten counts. This chain joins TRBV11-3 and TRBJ2-1; TRBD2 is a possible D gene (5 bases). The CDR3 totals 14 residues. Trimming took off 5 bases at V and 4 bases at J, with 12 bases between the two ends. Germline V gene data show CDR1 as SGHNT and CDR2 as YENEEA. Here the CDR3 DNA reads TGTGCCAGCAGCGCAAGCGCGGGTTACAATGAGCAGTTCTTC. Residues: CASSASAGYNEQFF.